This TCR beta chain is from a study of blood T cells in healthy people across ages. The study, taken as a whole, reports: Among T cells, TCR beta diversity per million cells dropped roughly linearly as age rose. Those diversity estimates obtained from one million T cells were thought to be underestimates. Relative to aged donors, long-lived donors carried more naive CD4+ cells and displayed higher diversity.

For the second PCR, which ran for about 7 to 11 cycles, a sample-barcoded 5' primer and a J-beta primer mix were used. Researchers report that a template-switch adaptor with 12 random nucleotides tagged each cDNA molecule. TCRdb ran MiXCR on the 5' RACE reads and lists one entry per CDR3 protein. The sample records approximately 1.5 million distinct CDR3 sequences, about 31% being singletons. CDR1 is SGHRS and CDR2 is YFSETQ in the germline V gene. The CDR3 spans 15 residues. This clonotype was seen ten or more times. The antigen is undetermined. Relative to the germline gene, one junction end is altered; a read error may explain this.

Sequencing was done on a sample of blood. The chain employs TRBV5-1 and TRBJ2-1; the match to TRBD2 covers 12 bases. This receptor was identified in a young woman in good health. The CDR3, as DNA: TGTGCCAGCAGCTTAGGACTAGCGGGGAGCAATGAGCAGTTCTTC. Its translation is CASSLGLAGSNEQFF.